This T cell receptor (beta chain) was recorded in a study of blood T cell repertoires in COVID-19. Looking at the study overall: The United States, Italy and Spain provided the acute and convalescent COVID-19 samples. T cells, B-cell-depleted T cells, or PBMCs supplied cDNA or gDNA.

Those enrolled, adults aged roughly 18 to 100 years, came from 24 US areas. Produced via immunoSEQ multiplex PCR; TCRdb's table is partial and in-frame only. This repertoire shows 280,000 or so clones, roughly nine tenths found once; its top ten account for 2.5% to 3.5%. Specimen: PBMCs or T cells enriched from blood (not recorded which). The origin of this receptor is a woman between 45 and 65 years old who had been exposed to COVID-19.

The CDR3 protein is CASSLAWLAGGGELFF. CDR3 DNA: TGTGCCAGCAGCTTAGCATGGCTAGCGGGGGGCGGGGAGCTGTTTTTT. The chain recombines TRBV7-2 with TRBJ2-2, with 11 bases that match TRBD2. CDR3 length: 16 amino acids. V lost 0 bases to trimming and J lost 7 bases; unmatched junction nucleotides: 4. The germline gives CDR1 SGHTA, CDR2 FQGNSA.